A selection of T cell receptor beta chains follows, all from one sample in a study of blood T cell repertoires in COVID-19. Some clones are missing from TCRdb's copy, which holds only in-frame ones; the method was immunoSEQ multiplex PCR. There are 110,000 to 150,000 clones in the sample; around 82% occur only once, and approximately 6% lies in the top ten. Specimen: PBMCs or T cells enriched from blood (not recorded which). These receptors all come from a woman aged 50 to 60 who had recovered from COVID-19. The CDR3 runs from the conserved cysteine through the conserved F or W. D genes are given only for firm matches. Size values are once, few and many counts, or a class for expanded clones, and some rows have none.

clone_size | cdr3_length | j_call | d_call | v_call | cdr3_aa | cdr3_nt
NA | 14 | TRBJ1-2 | TRBD1 | TRBV7-3 | CASSLGQGGYGYTF | TGTGCCAGCAGCTTAGGACAGGGAGGCTATGGCTACACCTTC
NA | 17 | TRBJ2-3 | NA | TRBV5-1 | CASSLNEGTPSTDTQYF | TGCGCCAGCAGCCTGAACGAGGGGACTCCTAGCACAGATACGCAGTATTTT
NA | 16 | TRBJ1-6 | TRBD1 | TRBV6-5 | CASSYTRTGANSPLHF | TGTGCCAGCAGTTACACCCGGACAGGGGCTAATTCACCCCTCCACTTT
NA | 15 | TRBJ1-4 | TRBD1 | TRBV6-5 | CASSLLGGGNEKLFF | TGTGCCAGCAGTCTCCTAGGGGGCGGAAATGAAAAACTGTTTTTT
NA | 18 | TRBJ1-3 | TRBD1 | TRBV4-1 | CASSQGTGAIAVGNTIYF | TGCGCCAGCAGCCAAGGGACAGGGGCCATCGCAGTGGGAAACACCATATATTTT
NA | 14 | TRBJ2-5 | NA | TRBV18 | CASSPATGEGTQYF | TGTGCCAGCTCACCCGCGACAGGCGAAGGGACCCAGTACTTC
NA | 15 | TRBJ1-5 | NA | TRBV3-1/TRBV3-2 | CASSQGRTSNQPQHF | TGTGCCAGCAGCCAAGGCAGAACCAGCAATCAGCCCCAGCATTTT
NA | 16 | TRBJ2-6 | NA | TRBV7-6 | CASSLNSHSGANVLTF | TGTGCCAGCAGCTTAAACAGCCACTCTGGGGCCAACGTCCTGACTTTC
NA | 14 | TRBJ2-1 | TRBD1 | TRBV7-9 | CASSPRDRDNEQFF | TGTGCCAGCAGCCCCAGGGACAGGGATAATGAGCAGTTCTTC
NA | 19 | TRBJ2-1 | TRBD2 | TRBV7-3 | CASSSPTSGGGSSYNEQFF | TGTGCCAGCAGCTCTCCGACTAGCGGGGGAGGGAGCTCCTACAATGAGCAGTTCTTC
NA | 15 | TRBJ1-6 | TRBD1 | TRBV9 | CASSLQGAENSPLHF | TGTGCCAGCAGCCTACAGGGGGCCGAGAATTCACCCCTCCACTTT
few | 15 | TRBJ1-3 | NA | TRBV5-1 | CASSPEQGFGNTIYF | TGCGCCAGCAGCCCAGAGCAGGGCTTCGGAAACACCATATATTTT
NA | 15 | TRBJ1-2 | NA | TRBV10-3 | CAIRSGSGTNYGYTF | TGTGCCATTCGTAGTGGTAGCGGGACAAACTATGGCTACACCTTC
NA | 16 | TRBJ1-5 | TRBD1 | TRBV6-5 | CASSYSGQRINQPQHF | TGTGCCAGCAGTTACTCGGGACAGCGAATCAATCAGCCCCAGCATTTT
NA | 14 | TRBJ2-7 | TRBD2 | TRBV19 | CASSKAGDAYEQYF | TGTGCCAGTAGTAAGGCGGGGGACGCCTACGAGCAGTACTTC
NA | 14 | TRBJ1-4 | NA | TRBV27 | CASSLFPGNEKLFF | TGTGCCAGCAGTTTGTTTCCGGGGAATGAAAAACTGTTTTTT
NA | 12 | TRBJ2-7 | NA | TRBV7-2 | CASSARLDEQYF | TGTGCCAGCAGCGCCAGACTAGACGAGCAGTACTTC
NA | 13 | TRBJ2-1 | NA | TRBV6-5 | CASSYAGYNEQFF | TGTGCCAGCAGTTACGCCGGTTACAATGAGCAGTTCTTC
few | 13 | TRBJ1-2 | TRBD1 | TRBV7-2 | CASSQGQSYGYTF | TGTGCCAGCAGTCAGGGACAGTCATATGGCTACACCTTC
NA | 10 | TRBJ2-3 | TRBD2 | TRBV2 | CASSAGTRSF | TGTGCCAGCAGCGCCGGGACTAGGTCTTTT
NA | 16 | TRBJ2-1 | TRBD2 | TRBV7-6 | CASSRKVSGGYNEQFF | TGTGCCAGCAGCCGAAAAGTTAGCGGGGGGTACAATGAGCAGTTCTTC
NA | 14 | TRBJ2-1 | TRBD2 | TRBV9 | CASRRSGGGNEQFF | TGTGCCAGCCGCCGCAGCGGGGGGGGGAATGAGCAGTTCTTC
NA | 15 | TRBJ1-1 | TRBD1 | TRBV11-2 | CASSLQGAMNTEAFF | TGTGCCAGCAGCTTACAGGGGGCCATGAACACTGAAGCTTTCTTT
once | 14 | TRBJ2-2 | NA | TRBV11-2 | CASSLGRDGGELFF | TGTGCCAGCAGCTTAGGACGGGATGGCGGGGAGCTGTTTTTT
once | 17 | TRBJ2-1 | TRBD2 | TRBV5-4 | CASMEGSQRGGLSEQFF | TGTGCCAGCATGGAGGGATCGCAGCGGGGGGGCCTTAGTGAGCAGTTCTTC
few | 15 | TRBJ2-7 | TRBD1 | TRBV14 | CASSQLGTVGYEQYF | TGTGCCAGCAGCCAATTGGGGACAGTCGGCTACGAGCAGTACTTC
NA | 14 | TRBJ2-2 | NA | TRBV7-2 | CASSLLWNTGELFF | TGTGCCAGCAGCTTACTATGGAACACCGGGGAGCTGTTTTTT
NA | 11 | TRBJ1-3 | NA | TRBV7-9 | CASSHGNTIYF | TGTGCCAGCAGCCATGGAAACACCATATATTTT
NA | 13 | TRBJ2-3 | NA | TRBV27 | CASSLKLPDTQYF | TGTGCCAGCAGTTTAAAACTACCAGATACGCAGTATTTT
many | 13 | TRBJ1-1 | NA | TRBV12-3/TRBV12-4 | CASSFTDRSEAFF | TGTGCCAGCAGTTTTACCGATCGCAGTGAAGCTTTCTTT
NA | 13 | TRBJ2-5 | NA | TRBV29-1 | CSVRPGVLGTQYF | TGCAGCGTCCGGCCCGGGGTGCTGGGGACCCAGTACTTC
NA | 15 | TRBJ1-1 | NA | TRBV4-1 | CASSQGGGLNTEAFF | TGCGCCAGCAGCCAAGGGGGGGGGCTTAACACTGAAGCTTTCTTT
NA | 18 | TRBJ2-5 | TRBD1 | TRBV19 | CASSISHVRQGGLETQYF | TGTGCCAGTAGTATCTCCCACGTAAGACAGGGCGGACTGGAGACCCAGTACTTC
few | 12 | TRBJ1-2 | TRBD1 | TRBV19 | CASRDREDGYTF | TGTGCCAGTCGGGACAGGGAGGATGGCTACACCTTC
NA | 15 | TRBJ2-4 | NA | TRBV15 | CATSTSRGAKNIQYF | TGTGCCACCAGTACAAGTAGGGGAGCCAAAAACATTCAGTACTTC
NA | 10 | TRBJ1-2 | TRBD1 | TRBV20-1 | CSAYRGAYTF | TGCAGTGCGTACAGGGGAGCCTACACCTTC
few | 13 | TRBJ1-6 | NA | TRBV10-3 | CAISESSSSPLHF | TGTGCCATCAGTGAGTCTTCTAGTTCACCCCTCCACTTT
NA | 16 | TRBJ1-5 | NA | TRBV6-2/TRBV6-3 | CASSPPRTVSNQPQHF | TGTGCCAGCAGTCCCCCCCGGACAGTCTCGAATCAGCCCCAGCATTTT
NA | 14 | TRBJ2-3 | TRBD2 | TRBV28 | CASGIGGGTDTQYF | TGTGCCAGCGGTATTGGGGGGGGGACAGATACGCAGTATTTT
NA | 15 | TRBJ1-3 | NA | TRBV6-5 | CASSQTRGYGNTIYF | TGTGCCAGCAGTCAAACGAGGGGGTACGGAAACACCATATATTTT
few | 14 | TRBJ1-6 | NA | TRBV3-1/TRBV3-2 | CASSLETDNSPLHF | TGTGCCAGCAGCCTGGAGACAGATAATTCACCCCTCCACTTT
NA | 13 | TRBJ1-2 | NA | TRBV18 | CASSPSQAYGYTF | TGTGCCAGCTCACCAAGCCAAGCCTATGGCTACACCTTC
once | 14 | TRBJ1-2 | TRBD1 | TRBV30 | CAWGRDRGQSGYTF | TGTGCCTGGGGCCGGGACAGGGGGCAGAGTGGCTACACCTTC
few | 14 | TRBJ2-4 | NA | TRBV19 | CASTTSSRGNIQYF | TGTGCCAGTACCACTAGCTCGAGGGGAAACATTCAGTACTTC
few | 14 | TRBJ1-5 | NA | TRBV27 | CASGGILSNQPQHF | TGTGCCAGCGGCGGGATTCTCAGCAATCAGCCCCAGCATTTT
NA | 14 | TRBJ2-7 | NA | TRBV28 | CASSYEARGYEQYF | TGTGCCAGCAGTTACGAGGCTAGGGGCTACGAGCAGTACTTC
NA | 14 | TRBJ1-2 | NA | TRBV15 | CATSNRVANYGYTF | TGTGCCACCAGCAACAGGGTAGCTAACTATGGCTACACCTTC
NA | 15 | TRBJ2-3 | TRBD2 | TRBV2 | CASRGTSGGAGAQYF | TGTGCCAGCAGAGGGACTAGCGGGGGGGCCGGGGCGCAGTATTTT
NA | 15 | TRBJ1-1 | NA | TRBV7-9 | CASSPGTTMNTEAFF | TGTGCCAGCAGCCCGGGGACAACCATGAACACTGAAGCTTTCTTT